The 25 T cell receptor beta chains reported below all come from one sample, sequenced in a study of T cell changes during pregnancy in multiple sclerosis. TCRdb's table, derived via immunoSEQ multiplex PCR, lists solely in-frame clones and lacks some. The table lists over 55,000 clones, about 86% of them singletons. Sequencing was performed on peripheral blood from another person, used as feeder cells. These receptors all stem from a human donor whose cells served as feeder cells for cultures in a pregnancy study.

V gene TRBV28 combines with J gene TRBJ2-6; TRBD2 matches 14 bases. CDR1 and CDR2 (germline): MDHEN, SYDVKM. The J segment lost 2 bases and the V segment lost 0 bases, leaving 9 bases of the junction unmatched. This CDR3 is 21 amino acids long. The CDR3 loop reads CASSLWHPTSGRATGANVLTF. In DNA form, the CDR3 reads TGTGCCAGCAGTTTATGGCATCCGACTAGCGGGAGGGCCACTGGGGCCAACGTCCTGACTTTC. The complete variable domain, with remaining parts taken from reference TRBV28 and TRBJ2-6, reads DVKVTQSSRYLVKRTGEKVFLECVQDMDHENMFWYRQDPGLGLRLIYFSYDVKMKEKGDIPEGYSVSREKKERFSLILESASTNQTSMYLCASSLWHPTSGRATGANVLTFGAGSRLTVL.

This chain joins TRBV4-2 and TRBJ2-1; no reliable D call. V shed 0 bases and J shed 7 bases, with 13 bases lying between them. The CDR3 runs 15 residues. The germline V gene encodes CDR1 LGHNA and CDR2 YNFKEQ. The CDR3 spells CASSQESATRNEQFF. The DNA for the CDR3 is TGTGCCAGCAGCCAAGAAAGCGCCACTCGGAATGAGCAGTTCTTC.

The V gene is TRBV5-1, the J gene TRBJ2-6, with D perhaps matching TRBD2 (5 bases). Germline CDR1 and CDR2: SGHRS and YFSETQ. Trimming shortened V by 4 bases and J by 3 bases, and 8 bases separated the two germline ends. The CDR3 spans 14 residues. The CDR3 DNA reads TGCGCCAGCAGCCATGGGAGTGGGGCCAACGTCCTGACTTTC. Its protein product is CASSHGSGANVLTF.

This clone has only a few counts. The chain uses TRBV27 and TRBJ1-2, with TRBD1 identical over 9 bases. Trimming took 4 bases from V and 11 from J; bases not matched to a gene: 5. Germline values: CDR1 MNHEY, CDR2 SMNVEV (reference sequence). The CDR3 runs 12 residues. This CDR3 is CASSSGDRAYTF. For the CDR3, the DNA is TGTGCCAGCAGTTCTGGGGACAGGGCGTACACCTTC.

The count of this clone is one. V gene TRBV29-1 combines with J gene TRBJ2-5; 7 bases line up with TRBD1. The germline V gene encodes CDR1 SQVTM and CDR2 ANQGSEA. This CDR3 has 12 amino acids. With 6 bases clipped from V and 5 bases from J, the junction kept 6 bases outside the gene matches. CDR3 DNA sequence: TGCAGCGTCCACACAGGGGACGAGACCCAGTACTTC. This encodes CSVHTGDETQYF.

The CDR3 region is CASSRTRPSGNTIYF. In nucleotides, the CDR3 is TGTGCCAGCAGCAGGACCCGGCCCTCTGGAAACACCATATATTTT. The chain links TRBV6-5 to TRBJ1-3; D ambiguous. This CDR3 region has 15 residues. Germline CDR1 and CDR2: MNHEY and SVGAGI. V lost 6 bases, J lost 0 bases, and 12 bases lay in between.

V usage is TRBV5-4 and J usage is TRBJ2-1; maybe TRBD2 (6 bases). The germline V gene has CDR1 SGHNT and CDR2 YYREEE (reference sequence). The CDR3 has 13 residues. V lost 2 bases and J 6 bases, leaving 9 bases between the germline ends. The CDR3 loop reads CASSLGGFNEQFF. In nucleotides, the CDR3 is TGTGCCAGCAGCTTAGGAGGGTTCAATGAGCAGTTCTTC. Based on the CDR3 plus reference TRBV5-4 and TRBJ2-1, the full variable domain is ETGVTQSPTHLIKTRGQQVTLRCSSQSGHNTVSWYQQALGQGPQFIFQYYREEENGRGNFPPRFSGLQFPNYSSELNVNALELDDSALYLCASSLGGFNEQFFGPGTRLTVL.

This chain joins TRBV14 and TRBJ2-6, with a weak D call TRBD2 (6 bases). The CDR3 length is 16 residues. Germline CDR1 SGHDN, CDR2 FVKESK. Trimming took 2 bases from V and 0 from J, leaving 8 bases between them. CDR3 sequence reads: CASSQWRGSGANVLTF. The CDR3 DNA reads TGTGCCAGCAGCCAATGGCGGGGCTCTGGGGCCAACGTCCTGACTTTC.

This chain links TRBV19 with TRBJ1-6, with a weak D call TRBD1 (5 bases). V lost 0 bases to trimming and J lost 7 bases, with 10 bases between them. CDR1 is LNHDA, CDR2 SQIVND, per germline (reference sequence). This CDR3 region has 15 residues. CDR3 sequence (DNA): TGTGCCAGTAGTATAGATCTCGGGGGGAATTCACCCCTCCACTTT. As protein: CASSIDLGGNSPLHF.

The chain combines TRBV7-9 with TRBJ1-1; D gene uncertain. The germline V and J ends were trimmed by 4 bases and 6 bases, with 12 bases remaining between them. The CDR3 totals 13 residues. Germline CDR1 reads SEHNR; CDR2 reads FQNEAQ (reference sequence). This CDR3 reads CASSWDGGAEAFF. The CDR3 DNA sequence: TGTGCCAGCAGCTGGGATGGAGGAGCTGAAGCTTTCTTT.

The CDR3 loop reads CATSRVLGELFF. CDR3 coding DNA: TGTGCCACCAGCAGAGTCCTTGGGGAGCTGTTTTTT. The chain carries TRBV15 and TRBJ2-2; D remains unclear. V lost 1 base to trimming and J lost 8 bases, with 5 bases between them. The CDR3 consists of 12 residues. CDR1 LNHNV and CDR2 YYDKDF come from the germline V gene (reference sequence).

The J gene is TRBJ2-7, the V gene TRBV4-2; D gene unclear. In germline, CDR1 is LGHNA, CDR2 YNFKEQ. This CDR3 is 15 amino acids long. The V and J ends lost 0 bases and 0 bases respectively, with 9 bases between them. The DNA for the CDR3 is TGTGCCAGCAGCCAAGATCCGGCCCCCTCCTACGAGCAGTACTTC. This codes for CASSQDPAPSYEQYF.

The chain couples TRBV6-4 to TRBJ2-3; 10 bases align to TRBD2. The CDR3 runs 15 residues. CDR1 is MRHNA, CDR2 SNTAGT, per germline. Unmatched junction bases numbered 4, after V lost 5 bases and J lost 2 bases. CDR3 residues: CASSTSGEPTDTQYF. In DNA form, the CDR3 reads TGTGCCAGCAGTACTAGCGGGGAACCCACAGATACGCAGTATTTT.

The CDR3 spells CASSFGQGAGEQYF. In DNA form, the CDR3 reads TGCGCCAGCAGCTTTGGTCAGGGGGCGGGAGAGCAGTACTTC. The rearrangement uses TRBV5-1 and TRBJ2-7; 8 bases agree with TRBD1. Unmatched junction bases numbered 8, after V lost 2 bases and J lost 7 bases. This CDR3 spans 14 amino acids. Germline CDR1 SGHRS, CDR2 YFSETQ. The complete variable domain, with remaining parts taken from reference TRBV5-1 and TRBJ2-7, reads KAGVTQTPRYLIKTRGQQVTLSCSPISGHRSVSWYQQTPGQGLQFLFEYFSETQRNKGNFPGRFSGRQFSNSRSEMNVSTLELGDSALYLCASSFGQGAGEQYFGPGTRLTVT.

Here the CDR3 reads CASSSYRAQETQYF. In nucleotides, the CDR3 is TGTGCCAGCAGCTCCTACAGGGCCCAAGAGACCCAGTACTTC. The chain has TRBV9 and TRBJ2-5, with D maybe TRBD1 (6 bases). The CDR3 contains 14 residues. Germline CDR1 is SGDLS and CDR2 is YYNGEE. V lost 4 bases and J lost 1, with 11 bases in between.

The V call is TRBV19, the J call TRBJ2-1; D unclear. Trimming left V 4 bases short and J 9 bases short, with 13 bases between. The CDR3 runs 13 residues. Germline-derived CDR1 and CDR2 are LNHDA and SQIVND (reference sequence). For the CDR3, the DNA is TGTGCCAGTAGTAGTACTTATTCAGTTGAGCAGTTCTTC. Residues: CASSSTYSVEQFF.

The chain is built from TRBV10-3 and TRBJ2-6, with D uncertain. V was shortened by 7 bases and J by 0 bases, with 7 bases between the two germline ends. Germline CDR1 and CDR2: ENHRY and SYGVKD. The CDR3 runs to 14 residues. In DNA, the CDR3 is TGTGCCATCACCGATAGCTCTGGGGCCAACGTCCTGACTTTC. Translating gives CAITDSSGANVLTF.

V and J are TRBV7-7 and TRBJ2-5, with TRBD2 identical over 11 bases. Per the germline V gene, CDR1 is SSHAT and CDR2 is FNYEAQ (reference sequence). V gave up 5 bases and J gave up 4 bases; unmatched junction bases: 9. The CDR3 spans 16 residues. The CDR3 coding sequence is TGTGCCAGCAGCCGGGGACTAGCGGTTTATAGAGAGACCCAGTACTTC. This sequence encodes CASSRGLAVYRETQYF.

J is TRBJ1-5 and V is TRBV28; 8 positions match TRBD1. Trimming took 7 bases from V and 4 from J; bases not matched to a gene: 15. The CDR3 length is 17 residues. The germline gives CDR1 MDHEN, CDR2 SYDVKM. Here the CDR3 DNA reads TGTGCCAGCATTACCCAGGCGACAGGGGCGGGGAATCAGCCCCAGCATTTT. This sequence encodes CASITQATGAGNQPQHF.

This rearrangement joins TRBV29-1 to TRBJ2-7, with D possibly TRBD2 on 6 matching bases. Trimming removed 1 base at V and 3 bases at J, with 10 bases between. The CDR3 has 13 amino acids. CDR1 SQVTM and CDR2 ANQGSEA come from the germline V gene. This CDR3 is CSVEGGMGYEQYF. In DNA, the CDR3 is TGCAGCGTTGAAGGCGGGATGGGCTACGAGCAGTACTTC.

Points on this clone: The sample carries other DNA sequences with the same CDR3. CDR3 amino acids: CASSLVQGPSYEQYF. The CDR3 nucleotides are TGTGCCAGCAGCTTAGTCCAAGGGCCCTCCTACGAGCAGTACTTC. The J gene is TRBJ2-7, the V gene TRBV7-8; D remains ambiguous. Germline CDR1 is SGHVS and CDR2 is FQNEAQ. Deletions cut 1 base from V and 0 bases from J, with 10 bases between. This CDR3 is 15 amino acids long.

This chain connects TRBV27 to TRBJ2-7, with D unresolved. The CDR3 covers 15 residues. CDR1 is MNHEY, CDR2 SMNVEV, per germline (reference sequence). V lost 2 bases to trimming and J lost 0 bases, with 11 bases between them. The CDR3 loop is CASSLRRSSSYEQYF. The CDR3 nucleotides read TGTGCCAGCAGTTTACGCAGGTCAAGCTCCTACGAGCAGTACTTC.

CDR3 amino acids: CASSLVGGQVYSPLHF. CDR3 sequence (DNA): TGTGCCAGCAGCTTAGTGGGGGGACAGGTTTATTCACCCCTCCACTTT. This chain links TRBV7-2 with TRBJ1-6; the match to TRBD1 covers 8 bases. Trimming at V came to 1 base and at J to 8 bases, leaving 7 bases not matched to a gene. Germline V gives CDR1 SGHTA, CDR2 FQGNSA. The CDR3 is 16 residues long.

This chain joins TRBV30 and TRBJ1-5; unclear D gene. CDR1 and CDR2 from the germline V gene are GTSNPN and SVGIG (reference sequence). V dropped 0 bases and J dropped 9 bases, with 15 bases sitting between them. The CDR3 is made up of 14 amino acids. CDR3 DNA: TGTGCCTGGAGTGTCGGGAGGCCGCAGTTGCCCCAGCATTTT. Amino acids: CAWSVGRPQLPQHF. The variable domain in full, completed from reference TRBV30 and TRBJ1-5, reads SQTIHQWPATLVQPVGSPLSLECTVEGTSNPNLYWYRQAAGRGLQLLFYSVGIGQISSEVPQNLSASRPQDRQFILSSKKLLLSDSGFYLCAWSVGRPQLPQHFGDGTRLSIL.

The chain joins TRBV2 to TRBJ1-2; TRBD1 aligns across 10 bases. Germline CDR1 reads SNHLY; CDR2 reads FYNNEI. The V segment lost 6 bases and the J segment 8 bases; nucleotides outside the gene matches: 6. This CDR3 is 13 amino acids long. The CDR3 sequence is CASRDDRGQGYTF. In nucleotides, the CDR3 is TGTGCCAGCAGGGACGACAGGGGGCAAGGCTACACCTTC.